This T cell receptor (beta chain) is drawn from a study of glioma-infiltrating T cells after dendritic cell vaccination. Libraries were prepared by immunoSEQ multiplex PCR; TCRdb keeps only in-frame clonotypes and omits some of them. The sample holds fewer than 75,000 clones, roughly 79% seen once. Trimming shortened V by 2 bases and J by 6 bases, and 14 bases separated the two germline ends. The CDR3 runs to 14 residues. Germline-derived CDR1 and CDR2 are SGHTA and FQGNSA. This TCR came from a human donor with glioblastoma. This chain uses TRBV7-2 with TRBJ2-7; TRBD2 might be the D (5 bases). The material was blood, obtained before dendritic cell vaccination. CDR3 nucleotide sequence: TGTGCCAGCAGCTTATTCCGGTACGGAGGCGAGCAGTACTTC. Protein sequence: CASSLFRYGGEQYF.